These T cell receptor beta chains were read from a single sample in a study of Tregs in tolerant kidney transplant recipients. Generated by immunoSEQ multiplex PCR, the TCRdb table keeps only in-frame clones and is missing some. The table has tens of thousands of clones, approximately 91% seen once. Sequenced here: CD4+ T cells from blood, sampled before the transplant. These receptors were obtained from a human donor who received a combined kidney and bone marrow transplant. CDR3s include the opening cysteine and the closing phenylalanine or tryptophan. A D gene is named only where the DNA matches it firmly. Part of the rows lack a size; the others show once, few, many or a class for expanded clones.

J gene	D gene	V gene	clone size	CDR3 DNA	CDR3 protein
TRBJ1-2	TRBD1	TRBV10-3	-	TGTGCCATCAGTGAAGGGGGCAGGGACGGCTACACCTTC	CAISEGGRDGYTF
TRBJ1-2	-	TRBV6-6	few	TGTGCCTCAGGGATCGATGGCTACACCTTC	CASGIDGYTF
TRBJ1-5	-	TRBV28	-	TGTGCCAGCAGTTCTGACAGCTATAGCAATCAGCCCCAGCATTTT	CASSSDSYSNQPQHF
TRBJ1-2	TRBD1	TRBV6-5	-	TGTGCCAGCAGTACAGGGACAGGGTTATACTATGGCTACACCTTC	CASSTGTGLYYGYTF
TRBJ2-5	TRBD2	TRBV11-2	-	TGTGCCAGCAGCCTGAACAGCGGGGGGGAGACCCAGTACTTC	CASSLNSGGETQYF
TRBJ2-7	TRBD1	TRBV5-1	once	TGCGCCAGCAGCTTCCGGTCCGGGACAGGGCGAAACGAGCAGTACTTC	CASSFRSGTGRNEQYF
TRBJ1-2	-	TRBV18	few	TGTGCCAGCTCACCACCGAAGGCAGTTCGAGGCTATGGCTACACCTTC	CASSPPKAVRGYGYTF
TRBJ2-7	-	TRBV2	-	TGTGCCAGCAACGGACACGGTGTCACCTACGAGCAGTACTTC	CASNGHGVTYEQYF
TRBJ2-7	-	TRBV7-9	-	TGTGCCAGCTCGACTGTAGCTCCCTACGAGCAGTACTTC	CASSTVAPYEQYF
TRBJ2-5	-	TRBV14	once	TGTGCCAGCAGCCAGGTGCTGGCAGAGACCCAGTACTTC	CASSQVLAETQYF
TRBJ2-7	TRBD2	TRBV28	-	TGTGCCAGCAGGACTAGCGGGAGCCATAAGTACTTC	CASRTSGSHKYF
TRBJ1-5	-	TRBV2	-	TGTGCCAGCAGCGCTGGACAGCAAAATCAGCCCCAGCATTTT	CASSAGQQNQPQHF
TRBJ1-1	-	TRBV5-1	-	TGCGCCAGCAGCTTGACAGGGTTGCCTGAAGCTTTCTTT	CASSLTGLPEAFF
TRBJ2-7	-	TRBV7-2	once	TGTGCCAGCAGCTTAATCGCGGGGGCTTACGAGCAGTACTTC	CASSLIAGAYEQYF
TRBJ2-3	TRBD2	TRBV4-2	-	TGTGCCAGCAGCGCCCGACTAGCGGGAGGGAACACAGATACGCAGTATTTT	CASSARLAGGNTDTQYF
TRBJ2-7	TRBD2	TRBV28	-	TGTGCCAGCAGTACAAGCGGGACGACCTCCTACGAGCAGTACTTC	CASSTSGTTSYEQYF
TRBJ2-7	TRBD1	TRBV25-1	-	TGTGCCAGCAGCCCGGGACAGGGGTCCTACGAGCAGTACTTC	CASSPGQGSYEQYF
TRBJ1-1	-	TRBV5-8	-	TGTGCCAGCAGCTCCAGGGGGAACACTGAAGCTTTCTTT	CASSSRGNTEAFF
TRBJ2-3	-	TRBV5-1	-	TGCGCCAGCAGCTTGCAGACTAGTTACACAGATACGCAGTATTTT	CASSLQTSYTDTQYF
TRBJ2-2	TRBD2	TRBV19	-	TGTGCCAGTAGTGTTGGACTAGCGGGCCTCACCGGGGAGCTGTTTTTT	CASSVGLAGLTGELFF
TRBJ2-7	-	TRBV19	-	TGTGCCAGTAGTGCAATAGCGGATCGGACCGAGCAGTACTTC	CASSAIADRTEQYF
TRBJ2-5	-	TRBV5-1	-	TGCGCCAGCAGCCCCTACTATGTTGGGGACAAGGAGTACTTC	CASSPYYVGDKEYF